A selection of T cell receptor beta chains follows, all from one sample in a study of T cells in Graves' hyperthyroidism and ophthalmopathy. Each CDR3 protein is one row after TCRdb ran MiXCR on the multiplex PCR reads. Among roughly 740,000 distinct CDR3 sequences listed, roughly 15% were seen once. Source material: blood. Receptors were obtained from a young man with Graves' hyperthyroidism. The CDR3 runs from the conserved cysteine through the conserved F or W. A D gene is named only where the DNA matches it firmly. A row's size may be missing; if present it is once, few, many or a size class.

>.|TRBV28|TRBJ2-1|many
CASSFEHKNNEQFF
TGTGCCAGCAGTTTTGAACACAAGAACAATGAGCAGTTCTTC
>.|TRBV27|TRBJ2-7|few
CASSPAYRGTYEQYF
TGTGCCAGCAGTCCCGCTTACCGGGGGACCTACGAGCAGTACTTC
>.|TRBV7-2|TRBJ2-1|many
CASSLGQGTYNEQFF
TGTGCCAGCAGCCTCGGACAAGGTACCTACAATGAGCAGTTCTTC
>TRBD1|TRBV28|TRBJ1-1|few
CASTIQGFGEAFF
TGTGCCAGCACTATACAGGGGTTCGGTGAAGCTTTCTTT
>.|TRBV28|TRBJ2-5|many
CASSLPGEETQYF
TGTGCCAGCAGTTTACCTGGGGAAGAGACCCAGTACTTC
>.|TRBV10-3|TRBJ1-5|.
CAISRQTNQPQHF
TGTGCCATCAGTCGACAGACTAATCAGCCCCAGCATTTT
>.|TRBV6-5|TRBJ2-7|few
CASSYSQGAYEQYF
TGTGCCAGCAGTTACTCGCAAGGAGCCTACGAGCAGTACTTC
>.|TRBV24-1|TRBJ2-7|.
CATSDFEGYEQYF
TGTGCCACCAGTGATTTCGAAGGGTACGAGCAGTACTTC
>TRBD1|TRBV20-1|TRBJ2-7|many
CSASIGTGSYEQYF
TGCAGTGCTAGTATTGGGACAGGATCCTACGAGCAGTACTTC
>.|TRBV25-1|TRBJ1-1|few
CASSDQRTVEAFF
TGTGCCAGCAGTGACCAACGGACAGTTGAAGCTTTCTTT
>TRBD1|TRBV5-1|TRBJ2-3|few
CASSFQGAVGTDTQYF
TGCGCCAGCAGCTTTCAGGGGGCTGTTGGCACAGATACGCAGTATTTT
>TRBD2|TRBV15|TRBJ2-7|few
CATSRLAGRSYEQYF
TGTGCCACCAGCAGACTAGCGGGAAGGTCCTACGAGCAGTACTTC
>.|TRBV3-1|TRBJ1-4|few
CASSRKGLGEKLFF
TGTGCCAGCAGCCGGAAGGGGCTGGGTGAAAAACTGTTTTTT
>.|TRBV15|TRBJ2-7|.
CATSRDLRGLYEQYF
TGTGCCACCAGCAGAGATTTAAGGGGCCTCTACGAGCAGTACTTC
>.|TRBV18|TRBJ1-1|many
CASSPPRPNTEAFF
TGTGCCAGCTCACCACCGCGGCCCAACACTGAAGCTTTCTTT
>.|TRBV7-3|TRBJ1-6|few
CASSRTGNNSPLHF
TGTGCCAGCAGCCGAACAGGGAACAATTCACCCCTCCACTTT
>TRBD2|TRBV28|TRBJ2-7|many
CASSSLAGGVRSYEQYF
TGTGCCAGCAGTTCCCTAGCGGGAGGAGTCCGCTCCTACGAGCAGTACTTC
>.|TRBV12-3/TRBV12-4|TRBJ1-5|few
CASSLALRDQPQHF
TGTGCCAGCAGTTTAGCGCTGAGGGATCAGCCCCAGCATTTT
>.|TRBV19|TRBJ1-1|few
CASRPSLNTEAFF
TGTGCCAGTAGGCCAAGCCTGAACACTGAAGCTTTCTTT
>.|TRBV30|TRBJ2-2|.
CAWSSTQITGELFF
TGTGCCTGGAGTAGTACCCAGATCACCGGGGAGCTGTTTTTT
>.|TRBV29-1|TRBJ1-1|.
CSGLLRGDAEAFF
TGCAGCGGGCTCTTGAGGGGAGATGCTGAAGCTTTCTTT
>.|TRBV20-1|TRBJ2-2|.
CSAGGAGNTGELFF
TGCAGTGCTGGAGGGGCGGGGAACACCGGGGAGCTGTTTTTT
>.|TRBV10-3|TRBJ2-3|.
CAIMENGPSRKSTDTQYF
TGTGCCATCATGGAGAATGGGCCTAGCAGGAAAAGCACAGATACGCAGTATTTT
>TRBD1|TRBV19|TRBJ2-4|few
CASSTDRGLGTIQYF
TGTGCCAGTAGTACGGACAGGGGATTGGGTACCATTCAGTACTTC
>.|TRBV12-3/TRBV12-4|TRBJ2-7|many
CASRKGTSDYEQYF
TGTGCCAGCAGGAAAGGGACATCGGATTACGAGCAGTACTTC